This T cell receptor (beta chain) stems from a study of Ad26.COV2.S vaccination and SARS-CoV-2 variants (dated by TCRdb to the early 2020s). Background on the whole study: Donors in the vaccine arm were drawn from COV1001, a multicentre, randomized, double-blind, placebo-controlled phase I-IIa trial testing Ad26.COV2.S in healthy adults. Trial participants were randomized into five groups of five: low-dose or high-dose Ad26.COV2.S given once or twice, or placebo on both occasions. Throughout the experiments and outcome assessment, investigators stayed blinded to trial group allocation. Sequencing of the TCRbeta repertoire served to evaluate the specificity and breadth of SARS-CoV-2-reactive T cell receptors following Ad26.COV2.S vaccination. Dosing of Ad26.COV2.S was intramuscular, at either 5x10^10 or 1x10^11 viral particles, delivered as one shot or as two shots spaced 56 days apart. The TCR-sequenced set comprised approximately 32 samples: 19 Ad26.COV2.S vaccine recipients, 5 placebo recipients and 8 SARS-CoV-2 convalescent individuals. Paper-wide results and their limitations: Higher spike-specific TCR breadth was observed in Ad26.COV2.S recipients than in placebo recipients (P = 0.0014). Non-spike TCR breadth was comparable between vaccine and placebo recipients, consistent with the vaccine containing only spike. According to the authors, total T cell responses may have been underestimated by the TCR breadth and depth analyses. Substantial breadth of spike-specific CD8+ and CD4+ T cell responses was reported after vaccination. The study lacked the statistical power to compare responses across vaccine doses or regimens.

The treatment or condition label, as the study defines it: over 15 received Ad26.COV2.S at low or high dose, single or two shots; 5 received placebo; per-sample allocation not given. Repertoires of vaccine and placebo recipients were sequenced from samples taken on day 63 after the first injection. In Cohort 1b, more than 20 adults aged 18-55 years were enrolled at a single site in Boston, USA, between 29 July and 7 August 2020. Ad26.COV2.S was a replication-incompetent adenovirus type 26 vector that expressed a prefusion-stabilized SARS-CoV-2 spike protein derived from the original Wuhan strain. Concerning this clone: What antigen it recognizes has not been identified. There are no base qualities to consult, and no much larger clone falls within one base.

The CDR3 contains 13 residues, cysteine and phenylalanine counted. Here the CDR3 DNA is all that survives: 39 bases in frame from base 1. The germline V gene sets CDR1 to KGHDR and CDR2 to SFDVKD. The junction shows trimming of 7 bases on V and 0 bases on J, plus 7 bases between the germline ends. The immunoSEQ Assay was the method used to sequence TCRbeta CDR3 regions. After extraction, genomic DNA underwent amplification by bias-controlled multiplex PCR, followed by high-throughput sequencing. The authors' analysis ran thus. To quantify the absolute abundance of each unique TCRbeta CDR3 region, sequences were collapsed and filtered. Usable DNA was measured by amplifying reference genes present in all nucleated cells, and TCRbeta template counts were normalized to that usable DNA to estimate T cell fraction. Repertoire TCRs were annotated as SARS-CoV-2-specific by exact matching of V gene, CDR3 amino acid sequence and J gene to a known reactive TCR set. MIRA supplied the reference SARS-CoV-2 TCR set, which was filtered for enrichment in COVID-19-positive ImmuneCODE repertoires so that public or cross-reactive TCRs were removed. Based on the MIRA antigens, annotated TCRs were further analysed at the level of specific ORF or position within ORF. Depth was the summed frequency of annotated unique rearrangements, while breadth was defined as annotated unique rearrangements over total unique productive rearrangements. TCR breadth was compared between groups using two-sided Wilcoxon rank-sum tests. In its TCRdb copy, this immuneACCESS table keeps in-frame sequences only and misses some clones. Where compared with another copy, unresolved V genes explain less than half of these, and the others have no known cause. Clonal size and the V and J genes are those of that table, whereas D and trimming came from the DNA. For this sample there are about 680,000 clones; 80% to 90% appear just once. The top ten clones comprise over 1.3% of the sample.

In this chain, TRBV24-1 is recombined with TRBJ2-3, with no confidently assigned D gene. The receptor's source is a person aged 18 to 65 who received the Ad26.COV2.S COVID-19 vaccine or a placebo. The sample consisted of peripheral blood, taken in a trial of Ad26.COV2.S vaccine versus placebo. In nucleotide form, the sequence is TGTGCCACCAGGTCAACTAGCACAGATACGCAGTATTTT. It translates as CATRSTSTDTQYF.